Below are 25 T cell receptor beta chains sequenced from a single sample in a study of shared clonotypes between healthy human individuals. The data were produced by immunoSEQ multiplex PCR, yet TCRdb's version contains in-frame clones alone and is incomplete. This sample yields more than 900,000 clones, of which approximately 80% are seen a single time; roughly 0.55% belongs to the top ten. Material for sequencing was memory CD4+ T cells from PBMCs. Subset described: CD45RA-negative fraction. These receptors all come from a young man in good health. Some clones in this sample may be carry-over from other donors' samples.

The V gene is TRBV6-5, the J gene TRBJ2-7, with TRBD2 matching 9 bases. V was clipped by 6 bases and J by 6 bases; unmatched bases: 12. Germline CDR1 MNHEY, CDR2 SVGAGI. This CDR3 comprises 15 residues. The CDR3 DNA sequence: TGTGCCAGCAGCCCCCCTCCAGCGGGAGGCGTCGAGCAGTACTTC. Its protein is CASSPPPAGGVEQYF.

This chain joins TRBV7-8 and TRBJ1-2; perhaps TRBD1 as D (6 bases). This CDR3 has 15 residues. V was clipped by 3 bases and J by 7 bases, with 18 bases between them. Germline lookup yields CDR1 SGHVS and CDR2 FQNEAQ. CDR3 in amino acids: CASSFGQSAYSGYTF. Here the CDR3 DNA reads TGTGCCAGCAGCTTTGGACAGTCTGCCTACTCTGGCTACACCTTC.

The rearrangement links TRBV6-5 to TRBJ2-7; weak D call: TRBD2 (6 bases). V was cut by 6 bases and J by 3 bases, with 18 bases left in between. The CDR3 covers 15 residues. CDR1 is MNHEY and CDR2 is SVGAGI in the germline V gene. In DNA form, the CDR3 reads TGTGCCAGCAGCCCTGTCGGGGGTAGTTTCTACGAGCAGTACTTC. The encoded protein is CASSPVGGSFYEQYF.

The J gene is TRBJ2-2, the V gene TRBV25-1; D not resolved. There are 14 residues in the CDR3. Per the germline V gene, CDR1 is MGHDK and CDR2 is SYGVNS. The V end lost 1 base, the J end lost 3 bases, and 6 bases lay between the germline ends. The CDR3 coding sequence is TGTGCCAGCAGTGAATTTCCAGACACCGGGGAGCTGTTTTTT. Its translation is CASSEFPDTGELFF. Filled out from reference TRBV25-1 and TRBJ2-2, the complete variable domain reads EADIYQTPRYLVIGTGKKITLECSQTMGHDKMYWYQQDPGMELHLIHYSYGVNSTEKGDLSSESTVSRIRTEHFPLTLESARPSHTSQYLCASSEFPDTGELFFGEGSRLTVL.

The rearrangement joins TRBV7-9 to TRBJ1-3; weak D call: TRBD1 (5 bases). This CDR3 is built from 16 residues. V shed 2 bases and J shed 0 bases, with 11 bases lying between them. Germline V gives CDR1 SEHNR, CDR2 FQNEAQ (reference sequence). The CDR3 protein is CASSLQGGYSGNTIYF. The DNA for the CDR3 is TGTGCCAGCAGCTTACAGGGAGGCTACTCTGGAAACACCATATATTTT.

This chain links TRBV6-1 with TRBJ1-5, with TRBD1 identical over 7 bases. The junction had 10 bases not matched to a gene; V was cut back by 1 base and J by 1 base. CDR1 and CDR2 from the germline V gene are MNHNS and SASEGT. The CDR3 is 18 amino acids. CDR3 sequence: CASSEVGTAGGSNQPQHF. The CDR3 nucleotides read TGTGCCAGCAGTGAAGTCGGGACAGCGGGGGGAAGCAATCAGCCCCAGCATTTT.

The chain couples TRBV18 to TRBJ1-1, with a possible D match to TRBD1 (5 bases). The germline V and J ends were trimmed by 6 bases and 11 bases, with 16 bases remaining between them. Per the germline V gene, CDR1 is KGHSH and CDR2 is LQKENI. The length of the CDR3 is 12 residues. The CDR3 DNA is TGTGCCAGCTCCCCCGTGGCGGGGGAGGCTTTCTTT. Translated, it gives CASSPVAGEAFF. Using reference TRBV18 and TRBJ1-1 for the parts outside the CDR3, the full variable domain is NAGVMQNPRHLVRRRGQEARLRCSPMKGHSHVYWYRQLPEEGLKFMVYLQKENIIDESGMPKERFSAEFPKEGPSILRIQQVVRGDSAAYFCASSPVAGEAFFGQGTRLTVV.

The chain employs TRBV5-4 and TRBJ1-2; the match to TRBD1 covers 10 bases. V was clipped by 2 bases and J by 0 bases; unmatched bases: 4. Germline CDR1 SGHNT, CDR2 YYREEE (reference sequence). The CDR3 consists of 16 residues. The CDR3 here is CASSLPDRGTNYGYTF. Written as DNA, the CDR3 is TGTGCCAGCAGCTTACCGGACAGGGGGACTAACTATGGCTACACCTTC.

The genes are TRBV11-1 and TRBJ2-3; possible D gene TRBD1, 6 bases. Germline V lookup: CDR1 SGHAT, CDR2 FQDESV (reference sequence). V lost 1 base and J lost 5, with 10 bases in between. The CDR3 has 14 amino acids. CDR3 in amino acids: CASSLVGQRDTQYF. The CDR3 DNA reads TGTGCCAGCAGCTTAGTGGGACAACGAGATACGCAGTATTTT.

This clone was counted a few times. The genes are TRBV29-1 and TRBJ2-5; D may correspond to TRBD1 or TRBD2 (5 bases each). This CDR3 region has 14 residues. From germline, CDR1 is SQVTM and CDR2 ANQGSEA. V lost 6 bases, J lost 5 bases, and 19 bases lay in between. CDR3 sequence reads: CSVPTGRLVETQYF. The CDR3 DNA sequence: TGCAGCGTCCCTACGGGGCGACTGGTTGAGACCCAGTACTTC.

The table lists this clone with a few counts. The chain recombines TRBV18 with TRBJ1-1; D uncertain. The CDR3 extends over 16 amino acids. From germline, CDR1 is KGHSH and CDR2 LQKENI. V lost 0 bases to trimming and J lost 4 bases, with 15 bases between them. The CDR3 nucleotides are TGTGCCAGCTCACCACCGTTCATGCGGGCATCCACTGAAGCTTTCTTT. Translation gives CASSPPFMRASTEAFF.

This chain joins TRBV30 and TRBJ2-1; 7 bases are a match to TRBD2. Germline CDR1 reads GTSNPN; CDR2 reads SVGIG (reference sequence). This CDR3 is built from 17 residues. CDR3 in amino acids: CVPRVRETTSSYNEQFF. The CDR3 DNA is TGTGTACCGAGAGTGCGGGAGACGACTAGCTCCTACAATGAGCAGTTCTTC. Complete variable domain (other parts from reference TRBV30 and TRBJ2-1): SQTIHQWPATLVQPVGSPLSLECTVEGTSNPNLYWYRQAAGRGLQLLFYSVGIGQISSEVPQNLSASRPQDRQFILSSKKLLLSDSGFYLCVPRVRETTSSYNEQFFGPGTRLTVL.

The V call is TRBV9, the J call TRBJ1-4, with D possibly TRBD1 on 5 matching bases. V lost 0 bases to trimming and J lost 0 bases, with 15 bases between them. There are 18 residues in the CDR3. Germline V gene sequence: CDR1 SGDLS, CDR2 YYNGEE. CDR3 in amino acids: CASSVGRGMGATNEKLFF. In DNA, the CDR3 is TGTGCCAGCAGCGTAGGGAGGGGTATGGGCGCAACTAATGAAAAACTGTTTTTT.

The chain carries TRBV19 and TRBJ2-3, with D unresolved. Trimming cost V 5 bases and J 1 base, with 13 bases left between them. Germline lookup yields CDR1 LNHDA and CDR2 SQIVND (reference sequence). The CDR3 loop spans 15 amino acids. CDR3 in DNA: TGTGCCAGTAGTTACCCAGGAGAGGGCACAGATACGCAGTATTTT. As protein: CASSYPGEGTDTQYF.

V usage is TRBV18 and J usage is TRBJ2-7, with TRBD2 matching 10 bases. Germline CDR1 reads KGHSH; CDR2 reads LQKENI. Germline trimming cut 6 bases from V and 6 bases from J; bases unmatched to any gene: 11. The CDR3 contains 15 residues. The DNA for the CDR3 is TGTGCCAGCTCCAGTGAAGCGGGAGGGCCTCGCGAGCAGTACTTC. It is translated as CASSSEAGGPREQYF.

The chain carries TRBV23-1 and TRBJ2-5; D is uncertain. TRBV23-1 falls under the ORF class, with uncertain function. This CDR3 contains 15 residues. Trimming left V 3 bases short and J 1 base short, with 12 bases between. CDR3 sequence reads: CASSQDKGVQETQYF. CDR3 nucleotides: TGCGCCAGCAGTCAGGATAAGGGCGTCCAAGAGACCCAGTACTTC.

V gene TRBV20-1 combines with J gene TRBJ1-2; unclear D gene. The CDR3 sequence is 11 residues long. The V gene lost 1 base and the J gene lost 8 bases, with 8 bases spanning the gap. Germline lookup yields CDR1 DFQATT and CDR2 SNEGSKA (reference sequence). CDR3: CSARVREGYTF. The DNA of the CDR3 is TGCAGTGCTAGAGTCCGGGAGGGCTACACCTTC.

The chain uses TRBV28 and TRBJ2-7; a possible D gene is TRBD1 (6 bases). The CDR3 consists of 15 residues. The ends were cut back, 1 base at V and 0 bases at J, with 10 bases in the middle. Germline V gene data show CDR1 as MDHEN and CDR2 as SYDVKM. Here the CDR3 DNA reads TGTGCCAGCAGTTTATTCGACAGGTCCTCCTACGAGCAGTACTTC. The encoded protein is CASSLFDRSSYEQYF.

The genes are TRBV9 and TRBJ2-3; 9 bases fit TRBD2. V was pared by 3 bases and J by 4 bases, with 6 bases of the junction left unmatched. CDR1 is SGDLS, CDR2 YYNGEE, per germline. This CDR3 region has 15 residues. CDR3 DNA sequence: TGTGCCAGCAGCGGCAGCGGGAGGTTTTCAGATACGCAGTATTTT. Its translation: CASSGSGRFSDTQYF.

The rearrangement uses TRBV5-4 and TRBJ2-1; 9 bases map to TRBD1. The germline V gene has CDR1 SGHNT and CDR2 YYREEE (reference sequence). This CDR3 is 15 amino acids long. The ends lost 4 bases at V and 9 bases at J; junction bases unmatched: 11. The CDR3 DNA follows: TGTGCCAGCAGCCGTCCCGGGACAGGGAGTGGTGAGCAGTTCTTC. Residues: CASSRPGTGSGEQFF.

The chain joins TRBV6-4 to TRBJ2-3, with 12 bases that match TRBD2. Germline trimming cut 2 bases from V and 5 bases from J; bases unmatched to any gene: 8. There are 17 residues in the CDR3. Germline V CDR1 and CDR2: MRHNA, SNTAGT. CDR3 bases: TGTGCCAGCAGTGACCAGACTAGCGGGAGCATAGGAGATACGCAGTATTTT. Translated: CASSDQTSGSIGDTQYF.

The chain couples TRBV7-8 to TRBJ2-5; no reliable D call. Per the germline V gene, CDR1 is SGHVS and CDR2 is FQNEAQ. This CDR3 is built from 13 residues. V lost 0 bases and J 1 base, leaving 3 bases between the germline ends. CDR3 in DNA: TGTGCCAGCAGCTTAGCGGCCCAAGAGACCCAGTACTTC. Its translation: CASSLAAQETQYF. The full variable domain, its missing parts supplied by reference TRBV7-8 and TRBJ2-5, is GAGVSQSPRYKVAKRGQDVALRCDPISGHVSLFWYQQALGQGPEFLTYFQNEAQLDKSGLPSDRFFAERPEGSVSTLKIQRTQQEDSAVYLCASSLAAQETQYFGPGTRLLVL.

Comments on this clone: This is likely an artifact of a read error, given a far larger clone one base away. Other nucleotide sequences in the sample specify the same CDR3. V gene TRBV5-4 combines with J gene TRBJ2-3; the D gene is possibly TRBD2 (7 bases). Looked up from germline, CDR1 is SGHNT and CDR2 is YYREEE (reference sequence). The V end was cut by 7 bases, the J end by 0 bases, with 12 bases between. The CDR3 extends over 14 amino acids. In nucleotides, the CDR3 is TGTGCCAGCCGGGGGGCCCAGAGCACAGATACGCAGTATTTT. Translating gives CASRGAQSTDTQYF.

A single count supports this clone. V and J are TRBV25-1 and TRBJ1-5; D remains unclear. Trimming removed 2 bases at V and 3 bases at J, with 8 bases between. The CDR3 sequence is 14 residues long. Germline V lookup: CDR1 MGHDK, CDR2 SYGVNS. CDR3 sequence reads: CASSEGIANQPQHF. The CDR3 nucleotides read TGTGCCAGCAGTGAAGGGATTGCCAATCAGCCCCAGCATTTT. Full variable domain (remainder filled in from reference TRBV25-1 and TRBJ1-5): EADIYQTPRYLVIGTGKKITLECSQTMGHDKMYWYQQDPGMELHLIHYSYGVNSTEKGDLSSESTVSRIRTEHFPLTLESARPSHTSQYLCASSEGIANQPQHFGDGTRLSIL.

This clone was seen a handful of times. J is TRBJ2-1 and V is TRBV6-5, with D maybe TRBD2 (5 bases). Germline lookup yields CDR1 MNHEY and CDR2 SVGAGI. The CDR3 contains 15 residues. V dropped 9 bases and J dropped 0 bases, with 15 bases sitting between them. CDR3: CASRRTGSSYNEQFF. Written as DNA, the CDR3 is TGTGCCAGTCGAAGGACGGGAAGCTCCTACAATGAGCAGTTCTTC.